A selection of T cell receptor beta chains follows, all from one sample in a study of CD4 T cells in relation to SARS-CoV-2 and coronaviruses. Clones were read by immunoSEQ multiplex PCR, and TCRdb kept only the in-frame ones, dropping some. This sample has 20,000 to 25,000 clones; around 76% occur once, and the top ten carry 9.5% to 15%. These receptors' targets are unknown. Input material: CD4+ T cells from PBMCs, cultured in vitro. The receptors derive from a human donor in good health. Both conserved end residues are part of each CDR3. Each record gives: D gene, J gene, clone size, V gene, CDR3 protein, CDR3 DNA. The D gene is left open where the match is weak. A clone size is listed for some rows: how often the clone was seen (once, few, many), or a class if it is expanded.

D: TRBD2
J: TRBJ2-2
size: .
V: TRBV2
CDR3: CASSEEAGVAGELFF
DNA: TGTGCCAGCAGTGAAGAAGCGGGAGTGGCCGGGGAGCTGTTTTTT

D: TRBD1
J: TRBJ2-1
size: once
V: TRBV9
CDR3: CASSDPVGQGPSSYNEQFF
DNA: TGTGCCAGCAGCGACCCCGTGGGACAGGGGCCGAGCTCCTACAATGAGCAGTTCTTC

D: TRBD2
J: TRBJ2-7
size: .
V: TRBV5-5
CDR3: CASSFHSGMIYEQYF
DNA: TGTGCCAGCAGCTTTCATAGCGGGATGATCTACGAGCAGTACTTC

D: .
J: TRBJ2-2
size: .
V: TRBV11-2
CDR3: CASSLVFDTGELFF
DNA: TGTGCCAGCAGCTTAGTCTTCGACACCGGGGAGCTGTTTTTT

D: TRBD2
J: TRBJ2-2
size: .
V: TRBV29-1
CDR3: CSVQPRGGSGELFF
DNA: TGCAGCGTTCAACCCCGGGGGGGTAGCGGGGAGCTGTTTTTT

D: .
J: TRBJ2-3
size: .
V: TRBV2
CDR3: CASRTATDTQYF
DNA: TGTGCCAGCCGGACAGCCACAGATACGCAGTATTTT

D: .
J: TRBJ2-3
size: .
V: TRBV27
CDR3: CASSPIAGSSDTQYF
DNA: TGTGCCAGCAGTCCGATCGCGGGTAGTTCAGATACGCAGTATTTT

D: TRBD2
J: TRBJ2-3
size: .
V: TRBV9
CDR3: CASSVTGTRQLSTDTQYF
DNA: TGTGCCAGCAGCGTCACCGGGACTAGACAACTAAGCACAGATACGCAGTATTTT

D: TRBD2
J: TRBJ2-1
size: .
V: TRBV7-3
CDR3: CASSLTIRSSGRASREQFF
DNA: TGTGCCAGCAGCTTAACCATAAGATCTAGCGGGAGGGCCTCGAGGGAGCAGTTCTTC

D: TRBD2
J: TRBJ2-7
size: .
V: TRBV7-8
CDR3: CASSMRLAGVGEQYF
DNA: TGTGCCAGCAGCATGAGACTAGCGGGAGTGGGAGAGCAGTACTTC

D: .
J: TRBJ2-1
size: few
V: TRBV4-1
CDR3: CASSQVGGFSYNEQFF
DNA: TGCGCCAGCAGCCAAGTCGGCGGGTTCTCCTACAATGAGCAGTTCTTC

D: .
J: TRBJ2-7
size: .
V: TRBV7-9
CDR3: CASPERQRSAYEQYF
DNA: TGTGCCAGCCCGGAAAGACAGAGGTCCGCCTACGAGCAGTACTTC

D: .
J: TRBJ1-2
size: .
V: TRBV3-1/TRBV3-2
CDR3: CASSQDLAVNYGYTF
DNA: TGTGCCAGCAGCCAAGATCTGGCAGTTAACTATGGCTACACCTTC

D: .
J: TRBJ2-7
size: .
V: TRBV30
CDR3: CAWSLGDYEQYF
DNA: TGTGCCTGGTCCCTTGGGGATTACGAGCAGTACTTC

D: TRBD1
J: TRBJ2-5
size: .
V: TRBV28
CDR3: CASSSPGQIHQETQYF
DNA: TGTGCCAGCAGTTCTCCGGGACAGATACACCAAGAGACCCAGTACTTC

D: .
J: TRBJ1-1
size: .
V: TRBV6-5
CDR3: CASSTTGTEAFF
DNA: TGTGCCAGCAGTACCACGGGCACTGAAGCTTTCTTT

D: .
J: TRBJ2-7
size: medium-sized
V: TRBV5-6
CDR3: CASSLTGNNYEQYF
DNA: TGTGCCAGCAGCTTGACAGGAAACAACTACGAGCAGTACTTC

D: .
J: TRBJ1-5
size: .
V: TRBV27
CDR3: CASSLSFPRQPQHF
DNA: TGTGCCAGCAGTTTATCGTTCCCGAGGCAGCCCCAGCATTTT

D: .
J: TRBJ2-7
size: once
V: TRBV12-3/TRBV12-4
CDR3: CASSFGSYEQYF
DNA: TGTGCCAGCAGTTTTGGATCCTACGAGCAGTACTTC

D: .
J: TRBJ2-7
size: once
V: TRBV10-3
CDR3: CAISESGGEPFPYEQYF
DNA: TGTGCCATCAGTGAGTCGGGTGGGGAACCCTTTCCCTACGAGCAGTACTTC

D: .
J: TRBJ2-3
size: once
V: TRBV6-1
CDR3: CASSEDGYGTDTQYF
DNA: TGTGCCAGCAGTGAAGATGGGTACGGGACAGATACGCAGTATTTT

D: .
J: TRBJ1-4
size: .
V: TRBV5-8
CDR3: CASSLVGTDDEKLFF
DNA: TGTGCCAGCAGCTTGGTCGGGACTGACGATGAAAAACTGTTTTTT

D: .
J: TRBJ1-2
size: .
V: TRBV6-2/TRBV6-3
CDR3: CASTPSGTIGGGYTF
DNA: TGTGCCAGCACCCCTTCCGGGACAATTGGGGGAGGCTACACCTTC

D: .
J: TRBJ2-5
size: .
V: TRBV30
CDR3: CAWRPRGDQETQYF
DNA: TGTGCCTGGAGGCCCCGAGGGGACCAAGAGACCCAGTACTTC

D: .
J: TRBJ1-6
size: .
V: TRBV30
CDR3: CAWSGTANSPLHF
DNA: TGTGCCTGGAGTGGGACAGCTAATTCACCCCTCCACTTT

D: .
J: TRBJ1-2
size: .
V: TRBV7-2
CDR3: CASSLVTGENYGYTF
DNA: TGTGCCAGCAGCTTAGTTACGGGGGAGAACTATGGCTACACCTTC

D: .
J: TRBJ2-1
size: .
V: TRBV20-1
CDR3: CSGQIDNEQFF
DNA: TGCAGTGGACAGATTGACAATGAGCAGTTCTTC

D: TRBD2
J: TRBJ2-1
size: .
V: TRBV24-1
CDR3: CATSDRLAGDEQFF
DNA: TGTGCCACCAGTGATCGACTAGCGGGTGATGAGCAGTTCTTC

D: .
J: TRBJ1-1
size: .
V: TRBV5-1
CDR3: CASSLGTTGTAEAFF
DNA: TGCGCCAGCAGCTTGGGGACTACAGGTACGGCTGAAGCTTTCTTT

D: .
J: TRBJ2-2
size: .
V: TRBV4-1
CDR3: CASSQAATVTGGTGELFF
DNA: TGCGCCAGCAGCCAAGCCGCAACAGTGACCGGTGGGACCGGGGAGCTGTTTTTT

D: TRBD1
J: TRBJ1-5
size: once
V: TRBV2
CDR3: CASSGDRGLGQPQHF
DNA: TGTGCCAGCAGTGGGGACAGGGGGCTGGGACAGCCCCAGCATTTT

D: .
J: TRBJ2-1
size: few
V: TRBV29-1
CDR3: CSVAFGSRSYNEQFF
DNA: TGCAGCGTCGCCTTCGGCAGCCGCTCCTACAATGAGCAGTTCTTC

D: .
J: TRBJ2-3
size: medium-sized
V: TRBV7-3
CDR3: CASSLLSGDTQYF
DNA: TGTGCCAGCAGCTTATTGTCAGGAGATACGCAGTATTTT

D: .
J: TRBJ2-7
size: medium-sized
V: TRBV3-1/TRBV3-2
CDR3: CASSHSRASTYEQYF
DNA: TGTGCCAGCAGTCACTCACGGGCGTCGACCTACGAGCAGTACTTC

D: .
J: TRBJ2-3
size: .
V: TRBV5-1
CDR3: CASSQGFSIGGTDTQYF
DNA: TGCGCCAGCAGTCAGGGGTTTTCGATAGGCGGCACAGATACGCAGTATTTT

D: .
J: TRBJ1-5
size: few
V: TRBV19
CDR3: CASSQGPSRSIDQPQHF
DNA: TGTGCCAGTAGTCAAGGACCCAGTCGATCTATAGATCAGCCCCAGCATTTT

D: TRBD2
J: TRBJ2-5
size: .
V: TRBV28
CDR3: CASSFSGVGETQYF
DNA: TGTGCCAGCAGTTTCAGCGGGGTCGGGGAGACCCAGTACTTC

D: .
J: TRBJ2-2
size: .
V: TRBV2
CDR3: CASSVTGYGELFF
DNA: TGTGCCAGCAGTGTAACGGGTTACGGGGAGCTGTTTTTT

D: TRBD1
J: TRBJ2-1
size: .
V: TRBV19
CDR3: CASSTRTGYNEQFF
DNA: TGTGCCAGTAGTACCCGGACAGGGTACAATGAGCAGTTCTTC

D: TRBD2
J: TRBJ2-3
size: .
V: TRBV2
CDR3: CASSREVMGTDTQYF
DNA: TGTGCCAGCAGCCGGGAGGTAATGGGCACAGATACGCAGTATTTT

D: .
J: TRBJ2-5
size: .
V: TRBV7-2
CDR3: CASSLVDRRGETQYF
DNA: TGTGCCAGCAGCTTAGTCGACAGGAGGGGAGAGACCCAGTACTTC

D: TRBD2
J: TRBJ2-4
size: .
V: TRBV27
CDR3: CASSQAGGTSLALAKNIQYF
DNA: TGTGCCAGCAGCCAGGCGGGGGGTACTAGTTTGGCCTTAGCCAAAAACATTCAGTACTTC

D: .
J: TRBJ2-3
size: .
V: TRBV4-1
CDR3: CASSQDGASTNTDTQYF
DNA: TGCGCCAGCAGCCAAGATGGTGCTAGCACCAACACAGATACGCAGTATTTT

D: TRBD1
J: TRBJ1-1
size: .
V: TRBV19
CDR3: CASSTRLQGATEAFF
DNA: TGTGCCAGTAGTACCCGACTGCAGGGGGCAACTGAAGCTTTCTTT